This T cell receptor beta chain was documented in a study of T cell clonotyping in hematopoietic cell transplantation. In the case of this clone: As yet, its antigen is unknown.

Overall study results and limits: Pathologically expanded recipient clonotypes increased progressively from day 30 to day 180 as diversity fell. Few recipient clonotypes overlapped donors; over 95% were de novo at given depth. Graft donor and pretransplant recipient Inverse Simpson Index values predicted broader posttransplant TCR diversity. No sorting was done, leaving CD4 and CD8 contributions mixed.

The V segment lost 3 bases and the J segment 2 bases; nucleotides outside the gene matches: 6. CDR1 is SGHNT, CDR2 YYREEE, per germline (reference sequence). CDR3 length: 15 residues. Repertoires were generated with immunoSEQ multiplex PCR, while TCRdb's copy carries only in-frame clones and drops some. The sample records around 37,000 clones, nearly 97% being singletons. Sequenced input: peripheral blood mononuclear cells. The clonotype originates from a man between 25 and 39 years old in good health. Some clones in this sample may be carry-over from other donors' samples. The chain combines TRBV5-4 with TRBJ2-7, with 9 positions matching TRBD1. The CDR3 sequence is CASSSSRQGAYEQYF. In nucleotides, the CDR3 is TGTGCCAGCAGCTCGTCGCGACAGGGGGCCTACGAGCAGTACTTC.